This T cell receptor beta chain was captured by sequencing in a study of blood T cell repertoires in COVID-19. Study details: The United States, Italy and Spain provided the acute and convalescent COVID-19 samples. PBMCs, B-cell-depleted T cells, or T cells provided the cDNA or gDNA that made up the material.

In the original analysis: Scientists estimated how many nucleated cells there were by amplifying reference gene primers. Sequencing was performed with immunoSEQ multiplex PCR; in TCRdb, only in-frame clones are kept and a portion is missing. V and J calls and clone size are as listed in that table; D and trimming were resolved from the DNA. Here the sample spans about 200,000 clones, approximately 84% being singletons. What was sequenced was peripheral blood. This TCR derives from a human donor with acute or convalescent COVID-19. The donor label of this sample is uncertain.

CDR3 nucleotides: TGTGCCAGCAGCTTACGAGGTTCCCAACCGATGAACACTGAAGCTTTCTTT. Translation: CASSLRGSQPMNTEAFF. The chain uses TRBV7-7 and TRBJ1-1; the D is unclear. From germline, CDR1 is SSHAT and CDR2 FNYEAQ (reference sequence). V lost 2 bases, J lost 0 bases, and 16 bases lay in between. This CDR3 has 17 residues.